These T cell receptor beta chains were read from a single sample in a study of blood T cell repertoires in COVID-19. The table came from immunoSEQ multiplex PCR; TCRdb's copy has only in-frame clones and leaves some out. Seen here are about 380,000 clones, approximately 89% observed once, and the top ten hold 1.3%. Input material: PBMCs or T cells enriched from blood (not recorded which). The receptors here all came from a man between 25 and 39 years old who had recovered from COVID-19. The CDR3 runs from the conserved cysteine through the conserved F or W. The D gene is left open where the match is weak. Expanded clones are given a class, and other clones once, few, many or no size at all.

D	size	J	V	DNA	CDR3
TRBD1	.	TRBJ1-5	TRBV4-1	TGCGCCAGCAGCCAGGACAGGGGGCACGGTCAGCCCCAGCATTTT	CASSQDRGHGQPQHF
.	.	TRBJ1-2	TRBV5-1	TGCGCCAGCAGCCGTCGCCATCTAGACTATGGCTACACCTTC	CASSRRHLDYGYTF
.	.	TRBJ1-1	TRBV19	TGTGCCAGTAGGCAGACAGTGATGAACACTGAAGCTTTCTTT	CASRQTVMNTEAFF
TRBD1	.	TRBJ1-1	TRBV19	TGTGCCAGTAGAAGAAAGGGACAGGGGGGTACTGAAGCTTTCTTT	CASRRKGQGGTEAFF
.	.	TRBJ2-7	TRBV5-5	TGTGCCAGCAGCCACCGGGACAAGGGACACGAGCAGTACTTC	CASSHRDKGHEQYF
.	.	TRBJ2-5	TRBV4-1	TGCGCCAGCAGCCCTCCTGGCGGGGGCAAACAAGAGACCCAGTACTTC	CASSPPGGGKQETQYF
.	.	TRBJ1-2	TRBV16	TGTGCCAGCAGCCCGCCGGAGGTATATGGCTACACCTTC	CASSPPEVYGYTF
.	.	TRBJ2-1	TRBV6-2/TRBV6-3	TGTGCCAGCAGTTCCCGGGGGGCGAATTACAATGAGCAGTTCTTC	CASSSRGANYNEQFF
.	.	TRBJ2-6	TRBV29-1	TGCAGCGTTGACAACTCTGGGGCCAACGTCCTGACTTTC	CSVDNSGANVLTF
.	.	TRBJ1-2	TRBV14	TGTGCCAGCAGCCCCCGGGGGACTAACTATGGCTACACCTTC	CASSPRGTNYGYTF
.	.	TRBJ1-5	TRBV19	TGTGCCAGTACCGAGCGGTACAATCAGCCCCAGCATTTT	CASTERYNQPQHF
.	once	TRBJ2-2	TRBV4-1	TGCGCCAGCAGCCCTCCGGGTTTAGCGGGGGAGCTGTTTTTT	CASSPPGLAGELFF
.	.	TRBJ2-2	TRBV4-1	TGCGCCAGCAGCCAAGATCAGTTTTCAGGGGCCGGGGAGCTGTTTTTT	CASSQDQFSGAGELFF